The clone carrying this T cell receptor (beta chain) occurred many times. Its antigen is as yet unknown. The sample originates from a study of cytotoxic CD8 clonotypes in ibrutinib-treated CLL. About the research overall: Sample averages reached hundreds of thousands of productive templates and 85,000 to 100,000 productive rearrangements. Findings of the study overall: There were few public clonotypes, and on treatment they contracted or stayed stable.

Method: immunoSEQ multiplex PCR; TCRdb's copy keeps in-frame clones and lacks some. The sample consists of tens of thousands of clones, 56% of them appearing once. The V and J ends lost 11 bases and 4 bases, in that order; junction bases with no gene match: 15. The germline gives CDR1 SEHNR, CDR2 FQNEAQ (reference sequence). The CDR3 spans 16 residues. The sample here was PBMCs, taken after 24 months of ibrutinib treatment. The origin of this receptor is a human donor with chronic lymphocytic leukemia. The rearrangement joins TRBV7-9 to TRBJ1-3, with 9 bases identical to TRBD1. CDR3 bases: TGTGCCGGGGCCGGGACAGGGCGGTTTGCAGGAAACACCATATATTTT. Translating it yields CAGAGTGRFAGNTIYF.